One sample yielded the 7 T cell receptor beta chains listed below, sequenced in a study of immune heterogeneity within non-small cell lung tumors. TCR beta CDR3 was amplified by multiplex PCR, first round around 10 cycles, 32 V and 13 J primers. TCRdb reprocessed the multiplex PCR reads via MiXCR and lists one record per CDR3 protein. The sample lists approximately 21,000 distinct CDR3 sequences, less than 35% occurring once. TCRs were amplified from approximately 600 ng gDNA of bulk tumor per sample. While surgery was under way, several biopsies spaced far apart were taken per primary tumor. Undergoing curative surgery were patients whose non-small cell lung cancer was untreated and newly diagnosed. The material sequenced was lung tumor tissue. The receptors stem from a man in his forties or fifties with non-small cell lung cancer.

This clonotype was recorded a few times. A read error may be the cause here, since a much bigger clone is one base away. The chain recombines TRBV6-2 or TRBV6-3 with TRBJ2-7, with 7 positions matching TRBD1. V lost 8 bases, J lost 4 bases, and 14 bases stayed unmatched. Germline values: CDR1 MNHEY, CDR2 SVGEGT. The CDR3 extends over 15 amino acids. Here the CDR3 reads CASGSGQLLFYEQYF. The CDR3 DNA reads as TGTGCCAGCGGATCGGGACAGCTCCTTTTTTACGAGCAGTACTTC.

For this clonotype: An end of the junction differs from the germline gene, which may be a read error. V gene TRBV2 combines with J gene TRBJ2-7; no reliable D call. CDR1 is SNHLY, CDR2 FYNNEI, per germline. The CDR3 covers 15 residues. Here the CDR3 reads CAISESSGSSYEQHF. In DNA, the CDR3 is TGTGCCATCAGTGAATCGAGTGGTAGCTCCTACGAGCAGCACTTC. Together with reference TRBV2 and TRBJ2-7, the CDR3 gives the full variable domain: EPEVTQTPSHQVTQMGQEVILRCVPISNHLYFYWYRQILGQKVEFLVSFYNNEISEKSEIFDDQFSVERPDGSNFTLKIRSTKLEDSAMYFCAISESSGSSYEQHFGPGTRLTVT.

This clonotype has just a few counts. V usage is TRBV30 and J usage is TRBJ1-1; the D is unclear. The germline CDR1 and CDR2 sequences are GTSNPN and SVGIG (reference sequence). The CDR3 totals 12 residues. Trimming took off 4 bases at V and 5 bases at J, with 11 bases between the two ends. This chain's CDR3 is CAWKRLVTEAFF. CDR3 nucleotide sequence: TGTGCCTGGAAGAGGTTAGTAACTGAAGCTTTCTTT.

As to this clonotype: Given a much more abundant clone one base away, this may be a read error. V gene TRBV15 combines with J gene TRBJ2-1, with a tentative D call TRBD2 (6 bases). Trimming took 1 base from V and 13 from J, leaving 20 bases between them. Germline V gene data show CDR1 as LNHNV and CDR2 as YYDKDF (reference sequence). The CDR3 covers 15 residues. The CDR3 DNA follows: TGTGCCACCAGCAGAGTCCGGGAGACTAGATTCGATCAGTTCTTC. Translated: CATSRVRETRFDQFF.

This clonotype was seen a handful of times. J is TRBJ2-5 and V is TRBV6-2 or TRBV6-3; 16 bases are shared with TRBD2. The CDR3 totals 18 residues. Germline V lookup: CDR1 MNHEY, CDR2 SVGEGT. The V segment lost 5 bases and the J segment 5 bases; nucleotides outside the gene matches: 11. CDR3 DNA: TGTGCCAGCAGTCATCAGGGACTAGCGGGAGGGTTTGATGAGACCCAGTACTTC. Translation gives CASSHQGLAGGFDETQYF.

In its sample, this clonotype was seen a few times. The rearrangement joins TRBV5-6 to TRBJ2-1, with D unresolved. The CDR3 is 13 amino acids. CDR1 and CDR2 from the germline V gene are SGHDT and YYEEEE. The ends were cut back, 3 bases at V and 8 bases at J, with 12 bases in the middle. CDR3 protein: CASSSRWMHEQFF. The CDR3 region has the DNA TGTGCCAGCAGCTCCCGGTGGATGCATGAGCAGTTCTTC.

Note on this clonotype: This may be a read error, as it is one base from a much larger clone. The chain combines TRBV29-1 with TRBJ2-2; 7 bases map to TRBD1. The V gene's germline CDR1 is SQVTM and CDR2 ANQGSEA. The CDR3 extends over 13 amino acids. The CDR3, as DNA: TGCAGCGTCCAAGGACAGGCTAACGGGGAGCTGTATTTT. It specifies CSVQGQANGELYF.